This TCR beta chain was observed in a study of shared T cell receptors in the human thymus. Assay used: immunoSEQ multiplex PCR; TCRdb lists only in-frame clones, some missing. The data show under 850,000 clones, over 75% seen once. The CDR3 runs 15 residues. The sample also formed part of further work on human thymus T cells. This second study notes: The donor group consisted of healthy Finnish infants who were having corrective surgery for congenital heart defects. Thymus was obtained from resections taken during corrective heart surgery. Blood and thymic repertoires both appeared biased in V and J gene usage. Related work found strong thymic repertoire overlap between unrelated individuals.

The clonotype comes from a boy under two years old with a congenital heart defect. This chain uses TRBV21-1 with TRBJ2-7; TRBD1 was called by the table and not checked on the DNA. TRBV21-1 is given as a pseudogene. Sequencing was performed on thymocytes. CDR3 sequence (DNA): TGTGCCAGCAGCAGACCCGGGACAGGGGGTTGCGAGCAGTACTTC. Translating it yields CASSRPGTGGCEQYF.